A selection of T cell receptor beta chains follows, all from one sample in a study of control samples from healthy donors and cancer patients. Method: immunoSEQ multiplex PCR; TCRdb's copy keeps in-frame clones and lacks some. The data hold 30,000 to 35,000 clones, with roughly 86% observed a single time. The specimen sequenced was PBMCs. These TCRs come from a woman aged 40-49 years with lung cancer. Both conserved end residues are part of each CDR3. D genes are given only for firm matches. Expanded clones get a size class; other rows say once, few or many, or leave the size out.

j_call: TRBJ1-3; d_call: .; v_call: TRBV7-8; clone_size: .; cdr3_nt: TGTGCCAGCAGCAGACTGAGCTCTGGAAACACCATATATTTT; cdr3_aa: CASSRLSSGNTIYF
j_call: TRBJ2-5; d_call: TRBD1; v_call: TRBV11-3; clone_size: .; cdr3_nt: TGTGCCAGCAGCTTAATGACAGGGAAGGAGACCCAGTACTTC; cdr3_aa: CASSLMTGKETQYF
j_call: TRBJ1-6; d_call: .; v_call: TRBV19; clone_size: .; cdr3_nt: TGTGCCAGTAAAGAGGGGCCGAGCTCCTATAATTCACCCCTCCACTTT; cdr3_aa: CASKEGPSSYNSPLHF
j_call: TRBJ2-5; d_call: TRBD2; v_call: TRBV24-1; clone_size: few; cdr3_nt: TGTGCCACCAGTGACCCCGGGACTAGCGGGGTCGCCCGGGGAGAGACCCAGTACTTC; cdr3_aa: CATSDPGTSGVARGETQYF
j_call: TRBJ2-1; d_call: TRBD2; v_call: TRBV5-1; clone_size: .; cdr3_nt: TGCGCCAGCAGCTTGGTGGGTAGCGGGGGCCCATGGAATGAGCAGTTCTTC; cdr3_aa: CASSLVGSGGPWNEQFF
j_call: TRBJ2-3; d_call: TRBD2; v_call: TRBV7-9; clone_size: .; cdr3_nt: TGTGCCAGCAGCTCCCGTGTGACTAGCGGGGGCCGCAGCACAGATACGCAGTATTTT; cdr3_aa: CASSSRVTSGGRSTDTQYF
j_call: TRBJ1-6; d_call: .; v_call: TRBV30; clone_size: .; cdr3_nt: TGTGCCTGGAGGGGTATGGATTCACCCCTCCACTTT; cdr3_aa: CAWRGMDSPLHF
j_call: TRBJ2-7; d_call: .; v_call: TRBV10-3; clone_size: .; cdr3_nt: TGTGCCATCAATAACAGGGATGGCGAGCAGTACTTC; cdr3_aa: CAINNRDGEQYF
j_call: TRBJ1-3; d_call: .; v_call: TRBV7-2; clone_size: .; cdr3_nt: TGTGCCAGCAGCTTACGGAATGGAAACACCATATATTTT; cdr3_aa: CASSLRNGNTIYF
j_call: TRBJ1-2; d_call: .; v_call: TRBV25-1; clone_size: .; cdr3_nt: TGTGCCAGCAGTGAGGAGGGATTCTCCTATGGCTACACCTTC; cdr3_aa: CASSEEGFSYGYTF